A single sample is the source of the 22 T cell receptor beta chains below, sequenced in a study of cytomegalovirus exposure and HLA in healthy donors (TCRdb year 2017). Libraries were prepared through the immunoSEQ multiplex PCR assay. The multiplex PCR relied on a mix of 60 forward primers for TCR Vbeta segments and 13 reverse primers for TCR Jbeta segments. TCRdb took over this immuneACCESS table, retaining in-frame rearrangements with V and J assigned. Such tables are incomplete; in checked studies, under half of the missing clones stem from an unresolved V gene, and the remainder is unexplained. Present in this sample are under 40,000 clones, around 81% of which were seen just once. The ten largest clones add up to roughly 10% of the sample. Sequencing was performed on PBMCs. Receptors were obtained from a woman aged 40 to 49 in good health and CMV-seronegative.

The chain links TRBV6-1 to TRBJ1-5, with D maybe TRBD1 (6 bases). This CDR3 has 16 amino acids. V shed 0 bases and J shed 3 bases, with 12 bases lying between them. Germline loops: CDR1 MNHNS, CDR2 SASEGT. Written as DNA, the CDR3 is TGTGCCAGCAGTGAAGCGAGAGGACAGAACAATCAGCCCCAGCATTTT. Translation gives CASSEARGQNNQPQHF.

About this clone: At one end, the junction sequence differs from germline, possibly due to a read error. This chain uses TRBV19 with TRBJ1-6; 8 positions match TRBD1. This CDR3 contains 15 residues. Germline CDR1 is LNHDA and CDR2 is SQIVND (reference sequence). In nucleotides, the CDR3 is TGTGCCACTAGTGACCGGGACAGGAATTTTTCACCCCTCCACTTT. It specifies CATSDRDRNFSPLHF.

Here the CDR3 reads CASSVRQGYEQYF. The CDR3 region has the DNA TGTGCCAGCAGCGTCAGGCAGGGTTACGAGCAGTACTTC. The rearrangement links TRBV7-2 to TRBJ2-7, with D possibly matching TRBD1 (5 bases). This CDR3 is 13 amino acids long. Germline assignment: CDR1 SGHTA and CDR2 FQGNSA. Trimming left V 5 bases short and J 4 bases short, with 12 bases between.

The rearrangement uses TRBV18 and TRBJ1-6; 8 positions agree with TRBD1. CDR1 and CDR2 from the germline V gene are KGHSH and LQKENI. The CDR3 sequence is 14 residues long. V gave up 4 bases and J gave up 10 bases; unmatched junction bases: 6. The CDR3 sequence is CASSLDREYSPLHF. CDR3 nucleotide sequence: TGTGCCAGCTCACTGGACAGGGAGTACTCACCCCTCCACTTT.

In its sample, this clone ranks as medium-sized. The J gene is TRBJ1-3, the V gene TRBV6-5; 8 bases match TRBD1. The CDR3 is 15 residues long. Trimming took 9 bases from V and 0 from J; bases not matched to a gene: 7. CDR1 MNHEY and CDR2 SVGAGI come from the germline V gene. CDR3 residues: CARGDRPSSGNTIYF. DNA for the CDR3: TGTGCCAGGGGGGACAGGCCGAGCTCTGGAAACACCATATATTTT.

As DNA, the CDR3 is TGTGCCAGCAGCCCGGAACCGGAGTCGGACTATTCACCCCTCCACTTT. As protein: CASSPEPESDYSPLHF. This chain joins TRBV5-4 and TRBJ1-6; no reliable D call. Germline V CDR1 and CDR2: SGHNT, YYREEE (reference sequence). The CDR3 has 16 residues. Trimming removed 4 bases at V and 8 bases at J, with 19 bases between.

This rearrangement joins TRBV27 to TRBJ1-6; TRBD1 is a possible D gene (6 bases). There are 13 residues in the CDR3. V lost 6 bases and J lost 7, with 10 bases in between. Per germline, CDR1 MNHEY and CDR2 SMNVEV (reference sequence). DNA for the CDR3: TGTGCCAGCAGACAGGGCCTGAATTCACCCCTCCACTTT. It codes for CASRQGLNSPLHF.

The chain combines TRBV5-1 with TRBJ2-3; 10 positions agree with TRBD1. CDR1 is SGHRS, CDR2 YFSETQ, per germline. The CDR3 runs 14 residues. V lost 0 bases to trimming and J lost 6 bases; unmatched junction nucleotides: 1. The CDR3, as DNA: TGCGCCAGCAGCTTGGGACAGGGGGCGGATACGCAGTATTTT. This gives the protein CASSLGQGADTQYF.

V and J are TRBV7-3 and TRBJ1-1; no reliable D call. The germline V gene encodes CDR1 SGHTA and CDR2 FQGTGA. Trimming removed 5 bases from V and 1 base from J, with 11 bases in between. The CDR3 runs 14 residues. CDR3 residues: CASSPPGSNTEAFF. CDR3 DNA: TGTGCCAGCAGCCCGCCCGGGTCGAACACTGAAGCTTTCTTT. The variable domain in full, with the rest retrieved from reference TRBV7-3 and TRBJ1-1, is GAGVSQTPSNKVTEKGKYVELRCDPISGHTALYWYRQSLGQGPEFLIYFQGTGAADDSGLPNDRFFAVRPEGSVSTLKIQRTERGDSAVYLCASSPPGSNTEAFFGQGTRLTVV.

This rearrangement joins TRBV2 to TRBJ2-7, with 8 bases that match TRBD1. Trimming removed 6 bases from V and 4 bases from J; junction bases left unmatched: 8. Germline CDR1 SNHLY, CDR2 FYNNEI. The length of the CDR3 is 14 residues. The CDR3 region is CASRDRDRTYEQYF. CDR3 DNA: TGTGCCAGCAGAGACCGGGACAGGACTTACGAGCAGTACTTC. The full variable domain, completed using reference TRBV2 and TRBJ2-7, is EPEVTQTPSHQVTQMGQEVILRCVPISNHLYFYWYRQILGQKVEFLVSFYNNEISEKSEIFDDQFSVERPDGSNFTLKIRSTKLEDSAMYFCASRDRDRTYEQYFGPGTRLTVT.

The chain uses TRBV7-8 and TRBJ2-3; D unclear. Germline V lookup: CDR1 SGHVS, CDR2 FQNEAQ. The CDR3 runs 17 residues. V lost 0 bases and J lost 6, with 19 bases in between. The CDR3 coding sequence is TGTGCCAGCAGCTTAGCGCCGCCCGTTTACCTTGCGGATACGCAGTATTTT. Protein: CASSLAPPVYLADTQYF.

A few counts support this clone. The V call is TRBV9, the J call TRBJ1-2, with 12 bases lining up with TRBD1. After removal of 2 bases from V and 2 bases from J, the junction contained 4 bases not matched to a gene. CDR1 is SGDLS and CDR2 is YYNGEE in the germline V gene. The CDR3 runs to 16 residues. The CDR3 loop reads CASSVGQGAKNYGYTF. CDR3 nucleotides: TGTGCCAGCAGCGTGGGACAGGGGGCGAAGAACTATGGCTACACCTTC.

The chain uses TRBV5-1 and TRBJ1-2; TRBD1 agrees at 9 bases. The CDR3 runs 15 residues. V shed 3 bases, J shed 7 bases, and the junction held 10 bases outside the gene matches. The germline gives CDR1 SGHRS, CDR2 YFSETQ. Here the CDR3 reads CASSSGQGLGGGYTF. In DNA form, the CDR3 reads TGCGCCAGCAGCTCGGGACAGGGATTGGGCGGTGGCTACACCTTC.

The rearrangement links TRBV7-9 to TRBJ1-5; D remains ambiguous. CDR3 length equals 12 residues. Trimming shortened V by 5 bases and J by 6 bases, and 8 bases separated the two germline ends. The germline gives CDR1 SEHNR, CDR2 FQNEAQ (reference sequence). The CDR3 nucleotides read TGTGCCAGCAGCCAGGACTTTCAGCCCCAGCATTTT. Translation: CASSQDFQPQHF.

This chain links TRBV6-1 with TRBJ1-2, with a weak D call TRBD1 (6 bases). Trimming removed 7 bases from V and 6 bases from J, with 15 bases in between. The germline gives CDR1 MNHNS, CDR2 SASEGT. The CDR3 extends over 13 amino acids. CDR3 DNA sequence: TGTGCCAGCATCATAAGTAGGGGGAATGGCTACACCTTC. This translates into CASIISRGNGYTF.

This chain joins TRBV6-1 and TRBJ2-7; possible D gene TRBD1, 6 bases. CDR1 is MNHNS, CDR2 SASEGT, per germline. The CDR3 length is 14 residues. The V end lost 0 bases, the J end lost 1 base, and 7 bases lay between the germline ends. CDR3: CASSEAGQSYEQYV. The CDR3 coding sequence is TGTGCCAGCAGTGAAGCAGGACAGTCCTACGAGCAGTACGTC.

This chain links TRBV28 with TRBJ2-1, with TRBD1 as a possible D gene (6 bases). CDR3 length: 16 residues. Germline values: CDR1 MDHEN, CDR2 SYDVKM. V lost 1 base, J lost 0 bases, and 10 bases lay in between. The CDR3 nucleotides read TGTGCCAGCAGTTTATTAATAGGGGGCTCCTACAATGAGCAGTTCTTC. It codes for CASSLLIGGSYNEQFF.

A few counts support this clone. The chain combines TRBV4-3 with TRBJ1-4, with D perhaps matching TRBD1 (5 bases). The CDR3 extends over 16 amino acids. Per the germline V gene, CDR1 is LGHNA and CDR2 is YSLEER. V lost 0 bases to trimming and J lost 1 base, with 9 bases between them. CDR3 sequence: CASSQDGGGTNEKLFF. CDR3 nucleotide sequence: TGCGCCAGCAGCCAAGATGGCGGGGGAACTAATGAAAAACTGTTTTTT.

The chain joins TRBV6-1 to TRBJ2-5; 10 bases fit TRBD2. Germline CDR1 MNHNS, CDR2 SASEGT. The CDR3 has 17 residues. V shed 4 bases, J shed 5 bases, and the junction held 13 bases outside the gene matches. This chain's CDR3 is CASSGGPSGGRRETQYF. The CDR3 DNA is TGTGCCAGCAGTGGAGGGCCTAGCGGGGGCAGAAGGGAGACCCAGTACTTC.

V is TRBV11-1 and J is TRBJ1-2; TRBD1 is a possible D gene (6 bases). Trimming stripped 5 bases from V and 7 bases from J, with 17 bases between. There are 14 residues in the CDR3. CDR1 and CDR2 (germline): SGHAT, FQDESV (reference sequence). Written as DNA, the CDR3 is TGTGCCAGCAGCCGACACCCGGACAGCGGTGGCTACACCTTC. Residues: CASSRHPDSGGYTF.

This chain connects TRBV2 to TRBJ1-5, with 7 bases identical to TRBD1. This CDR3 is built from 15 residues. Trimming removed 6 bases from V and 7 bases from J; junction bases left unmatched: 12. CDR1 SNHLY and CDR2 FYNNEI come from the germline V gene. The DNA for the CDR3 is TGTGCCAGCAGATGGGACAGTAGCCGTGTACAGCCCCAGCATTTT. It translates to CASRWDSSRVQPQHF.

This clone was picked up one time. J is TRBJ2-2 and V is TRBV5-1; no clear D gene. Germline values: CDR1 SGHRS, CDR2 YFSETQ. Trimming took off 0 bases at V and 7 bases at J, with 4 bases between the two ends. The CDR3 totals 12 residues. CDR3 protein: CASSLALGELFF. Here the CDR3 DNA reads TGCGCCAGCAGCTTGGCCCTCGGGGAGCTGTTTTTT.